These 7 T cell receptor beta chains were all obtained from the same sample, sequenced in a study of cytomegalovirus exposure and HLA in healthy donors. PCR was performed using 60 Vbeta and 13 Jbeta primers. TCRdb keeps only in-frame clones here, not all; method: immunoSEQ multiplex PCR. The sample holds 90,000 to 100,000 clones, approximately 9% seen once. The sequenced material came from PBMCs. Source of these receptors: a man aged 45 to 65 in good health and CMV-seropositive.

This clone has more than one count but fewer than ten. This likely comes from a read error, as the CDR3 has no conserved phenylalanine or tryptophan at its end. The DNA is omitted, as the CDR3 cannot be located on it reliably, and the CDR3 follows TCRdb's listing. This chain connects TRBV4-1 to TRBJ1-6; the D call in the table, TRBD1, was not verified against the DNA. Inclusive of both ends, the CDR3 amounts to 13 amino acids. Germline loops: CDR1 MGHRA, CDR2 YSYEKL. The CDR3 loop is CASRTGEGSPIHL.

This rearrangement joins TRBV7-9 to TRBJ2-5; 8 bases are a match to TRBD2. Trimming at V came to 4 bases and at J to 3 bases, leaving 10 bases not matched to a gene. In germline, CDR1 is SEHNR, CDR2 FQNEAQ (reference sequence). The CDR3 spans 16 residues. For the CDR3, the DNA is TGTGCCAGCAGCTCCCAGGGGCGGGAGGAGAAAGAGACCCAGTACTTC. As protein: CASSSQGREEKETQYF.

This clone was seen more than once but under ten times. The rearrangement joins TRBV6-5 to TRBJ1-4; D is uncertain. Germline CDR1 and CDR2: MNHEY and SVGAGI. The CDR3 runs to 14 residues. The ends were cut back, 2 bases at V and 8 bases at J, with 12 bases in the middle. The CDR3 DNA follows: TGTGCCAGCAGTTACCGGGCAGCGGGGGAAAAACTGTTTTTT. It encodes CASSYRAAGEKLFF.

V is TRBV5-1 and J is TRBJ2-3; D might be TRBD2 (6 bases). There are 16 residues in the CDR3. CDR1 SGHRS and CDR2 YFSETQ come from the germline V gene. V was pared by 4 bases and J by 2 bases, with 17 bases between. The CDR3 loop is CASSQGLRTLTDTQYF. The CDR3 DNA sequence: TGCGCCAGCAGCCAGGGACTCCGGACCCTCACAGATACGCAGTATTTT. The variable domain in full, completed from reference TRBV5-1 and TRBJ2-3, reads KAGVTQTPRYLIKTRGQQVTLSCSPISGHRSVSWYQQTPGQGLQFLFEYFSETQRNKGNFPGRFSGRQFSNSRSEMNVSTLELGDSALYLCASSQGLRTLTDTQYFGPGTRLTVL.

This clone came up a few times. The chain links TRBV5-1 to TRBJ2-2, with TRBD2 as a possible D gene (6 bases). The CDR3 length is 14 residues. Germline V lookup: CDR1 SGHRS, CDR2 YFSETQ. The V end lost 0 bases, the J end lost 5 bases, and 8 bases lay between the germline ends. The CDR3 is CASSLVGGTGELFF. The CDR3 region has the DNA TGCGCCAGCAGCTTGGTAGGAGGGACCGGGGAGCTGTTTTTT.

This chain connects TRBV28 to TRBJ2-7; 13 nucleotides align to TRBD2. The CDR3 has 15 amino acids. V lost 6 bases and J lost 4; bases outside the gene matches: 6. Germline lookup yields CDR1 MDHEN and CDR2 SYDVKM. For the CDR3, the DNA is TGTGCCAGCAGCAACGGACTAGCGGGAGTATACGAGCAGTACTTC. Encoded protein: CASSNGLAGVYEQYF.

The chain uses TRBV30 and TRBJ1-3; no clear D. This CDR3 has 16 residues. Germline V gene lookup returns CDR1 GTSNPN and CDR2 SVGIG (reference sequence). V lost 2 bases to trimming and J lost 0 bases, with 14 bases between them. CDR3 residues: CAWSSRTGYSGNTIYF. CDR3 coding DNA: TGTGCCTGGAGTTCCCGGACGGGGTACTCTGGAAACACCATATATTTT.